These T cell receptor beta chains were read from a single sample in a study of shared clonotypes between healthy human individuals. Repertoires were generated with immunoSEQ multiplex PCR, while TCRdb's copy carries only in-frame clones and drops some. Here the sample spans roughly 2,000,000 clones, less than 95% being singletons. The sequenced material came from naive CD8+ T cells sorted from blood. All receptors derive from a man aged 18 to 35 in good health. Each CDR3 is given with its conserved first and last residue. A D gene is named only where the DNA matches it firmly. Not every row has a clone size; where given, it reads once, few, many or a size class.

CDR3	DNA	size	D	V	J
CASSPDGDQTNYGYTF	TGTGCCAGCAGCCCCGACGGGGATCAGACTAACTATGGCTACACCTTC	.	.	TRBV7-3	TRBJ1-2
CASSLEAASGGFYEQYF	TGTGCCAGCAGCTTAGAGGCCGCTAGCGGGGGTTTCTACGAGCAGTACTTC	.	TRBD2	TRBV7-6	TRBJ2-7
CASSKSGSGGEYEQYF	TGTGCCAGCAGCAAATCTGGAAGCGGGGGGGAGTACGAGCAGTACTTC	.	TRBD2	TRBV13	TRBJ2-7
CASSPSWWGEGDQPQHF	TGTGCCAGCTCGCCCTCATGGTGGGGCGAAGGGGACCAGCCCCAGCATTTT	.	.	TRBV18	TRBJ1-5
CASSLVLEGNEQYF	TGTGCCAGCAGCTTAGTCCTAGAAGGTAACGAGCAGTACTTC	.	.	TRBV7-9	TRBJ2-7
CASSFYGAGYNEQFF	TGTGCCAGCAGTTTTTACGGGGCCGGGTACAATGAGCAGTTCTTC	.	.	TRBV27	TRBJ2-1
CASSFQPTGVGANVLTF	TGTGCCAGCAGCTTCCAACCGACAGGGGTCGGGGCCAACGTCCTGACTTTC	.	TRBD1	TRBV7-8	TRBJ2-6
CASSLLAGGAEQYF	TGTGCCAGCAGTTTACTAGCGGGAGGGGCCGAGCAGTACTTC	.	TRBD2	TRBV27	TRBJ2-7
CASSQDFAGAEDTQYF	TGCGCCAGCAGCCAAGATTTCGCAGGGGCCGAAGATACGCAGTATTTT	.	.	TRBV4-3	TRBJ2-3
CASSQAQAPGTQYF	TGCGCCAGCAGCCAGGCCCAGGCTCCGGGTACGCAGTATTTT	.	.	TRBV4-1	TRBJ2-3
CASSLGAGGTQETQYF	TGTGCCAGCAGTTTGGGTGCGGGAGGGACCCAAGAGACCCAGTACTTC	.	TRBD2	TRBV6-6	TRBJ2-5
CASSPPWASGPGGYNEQFF	TGTGCCAGCAGCCCTCCGTGGGCTAGCGGGCCAGGCGGGTACAATGAGCAGTTCTTC	.	TRBD2	TRBV5-8	TRBJ2-1
CAWSEGRPNTEAFF	TGTGCCTGGAGTGAGGGACGCCCGAACACTGAAGCTTTCTTT	few	.	TRBV30	TRBJ1-1
CASSEGIAVYNEQFF	TGTGCCAGCAGTGAGGGGATAGCGGTATACAATGAGCAGTTCTTC	.	.	TRBV9	TRBJ2-1
CASSLGLGSDGYTF	TGTGCCAGCAGCCTAGGGTTGGGGTCTGATGGCTACACCTTC	.	.	TRBV4-2	TRBJ1-2
CASSSGLAGGGVEQFF	TGTGCCAGCAGCAGCGGACTAGCGGGAGGAGGGGTTGAGCAGTTCTTC	.	TRBD2	TRBV7-6	TRBJ2-1